Below, 18 T cell receptor beta chains from the same sample are listed, as sequenced in a study of blood T cell repertoires in COVID-19. Using immunoSEQ multiplex PCR, the repertoire was profiled, and TCRdb retains in-frame clones only, with some absent. There are roughly 57,000 clones in the sample; roughly 90% occur only once, and roughly 20% lies in the top ten. The sample comprised peripheral blood. Source of these receptors: a human donor in a cohort sampled during active COVID-19.

The chain employs TRBV6-6 and TRBJ2-5; 13 bases match TRBD2. This CDR3 contains 15 residues. Germline trimming cut 2 bases from V and 5 bases from J; bases unmatched to any gene: 2. Germline V lookup: CDR1 MNHNY, CDR2 SVGAGI (reference sequence). CDR3 in amino acids: CASSYGGLAGETQYF. Here the CDR3 DNA reads TGTGCCAGCAGTTACGGGGGACTAGCGGGGGAGACCCAGTACTTC.

The genes are TRBV7-9 and TRBJ1-3; the match to TRBD1 covers 9 bases. The CDR3 has 16 amino acids. Unmatched junction bases numbered 6, after V lost 5 bases and J lost 1 base. Germline V gene sequence: CDR1 SEHNR, CDR2 FQNEAQ (reference sequence). CDR3 nucleotides: TGTGCCAGCAGCCGAGGACAGGGGACGTCTGGAAACACCATATATTTT. This gives the protein CASSRGQGTSGNTIYF.

V is TRBV18 and J is TRBJ1-2, with D hard to call. Trimming shortened V by 4 bases and J by 4 bases, and 16 bases separated the two germline ends. The CDR3 is 15 amino acids. Germline assignment: CDR1 KGHSH and CDR2 LQKENI. CDR3 bases: TGTGCCAGCTCACTCTTAGAGGGCCACTTCTATGGCTACACCTTC. Its protein is CASSLLEGHFYGYTF.

This chain connects TRBV3-1 (or the pseudogene TRBV3-2) to TRBJ2-6, with D possibly matching TRBD2 (5 bases). Trimming shortened V by 4 bases and J by 4 bases, and 11 bases separated the two germline ends. CDR1 is LGHDT and CDR2 is YNNKEL in the germline V gene (reference sequence). CDR3 length: 15 residues. The CDR3 sequence: CASSLSGVGANVLTF. The CDR3 DNA sequence: TGTGCCAGCAGCCTCTCCGGGGTCGGGGCCAACGTCCTGACTTTC.

The rearrangement joins TRBV6-2 or TRBV6-3 to TRBJ2-5, with D perhaps TRBD2 (5 bases). V lost 4 bases and J 4 bases, leaving 10 bases between the germline ends. The length of the CDR3 is 13 residues. Germline CDR1 and CDR2: MNHEY and SVGEGT. The CDR3 spells CASSSPSPETQYF. CDR3 coding DNA: TGTGCCAGCAGTTCTCCTAGCCCAGAGACCCAGTACTTC.

As regards this clone: Relative to the germline gene, one junction end is altered; a read error may explain this. This chain connects TRBV7-2 to TRBJ1-2, with 9 bases lining up with TRBD1. Germline-derived CDR1 and CDR2 are SGHTA and FQGNSA. The CDR3 consists of 14 residues. The CDR3 sequence is CASSRDRERYDYTF. CDR3 coding DNA: TGTGCCAGCAGCCGGGACAGGGAAAGATATGACTACACCTTC.

The V gene is TRBV18, the J gene TRBJ2-7; D is perhaps TRBD1 (5 bases). Germline V gene sequence: CDR1 KGHSH, CDR2 LQKENI. The V end was cut by 3 bases, the J end by 2 bases, with 17 bases between. CDR3 length: 16 residues. The chain's CDR3 is CASSPSSGWGTYEQYF. Written as DNA, the CDR3 is TGTGCCAGCTCACCCTCGAGTGGGTGGGGCACCTACGAGCAGTACTTC.

The chain couples TRBV5-1 to TRBJ2-1, with 11 bases that match TRBD1. The CDR3 has 15 amino acids. V was clipped by 8 bases and J by 4 bases; unmatched bases: 8. Germline values: CDR1 SGHRS, CDR2 YFSETQ. The CDR3 is CASTPGTGGYNEQFF. The CDR3 coding sequence is TGCGCCAGTACTCCCGGGACAGGGGGTTACAATGAGCAGTTCTTC. Drawing the rest from reference TRBV5-1 and TRBJ2-1, the complete variable domain is KAGVTQTPRYLIKTRGQQVTLSCSPISGHRSVSWYQQTPGQGLQFLFEYFSETQRNKGNFPGRFSGRQFSNSRSEMNVSTLELGDSALYLCASTPGTGGYNEQFFGPGTRLTVL.

The CDR3 nucleotides are TGCGCCAGCAGCTTGGGCGGGGGGCCGGACTATGGCTACACCTTC. It is translated as CASSLGGGPDYGYTF. J is TRBJ1-2 and V is TRBV5-1, with D possibly TRBD1 on 6 matching bases. Germline-derived CDR1 and CDR2 are SGHRS and YFSETQ. The CDR3 runs 15 residues. V lost 0 bases to trimming and J lost 3 bases, with 12 bases between them.

This chain joins TRBV18 and TRBJ2-5; D unclear. Germline assignment: CDR1 KGHSH and CDR2 LQKENI. This CDR3 contains 13 residues. V was trimmed by 2 bases and J by 1 base, leaving 5 bases between them. CDR3 in amino acids: CASSPESQETQYF. Here the CDR3 DNA reads TGTGCCAGCTCACCAGAGAGCCAAGAGACCCAGTACTTC.

J is TRBJ2-1 and V is TRBV7-2; TRBD2 aligns across 10 bases. Trimming took 1 base from V and 5 from J; bases not matched to a gene: 8. Germline CDR1 and CDR2: SGHTA and FQGNSA. CDR3 length: 17 amino acids. CDR3 in DNA: TGTGCCAGCAGCTTAGTGGGCCTAGCGGGGGACGACAATGAGCAGTTCTTC. Translated: CASSLVGLAGDDNEQFF.

The chain carries TRBV6-1 and TRBJ2-3; 7 bases fit TRBD2. After removal of 3 bases from V and 0 bases from J, the junction contained 12 bases not matched to a gene. This CDR3 comprises 18 residues. Germline-derived CDR1 and CDR2 are MNHNS and SASEGT. The CDR3 DNA reads TGTGCCAGCAGTGACAGACTGCCCACGGGAGGAAGCACAGATACGCAGTATTTT. This codes for CASSDRLPTGGSTDTQYF.

This clone appeared once. V gene TRBV18 combines with J gene TRBJ1-1, with D perhaps TRBD1 (5 bases). CDR3 length equals 15 residues. The germline V gene has CDR1 KGHSH and CDR2 LQKENI. The ends were cut back, 3 bases at V and 0 bases at J, with 11 bases in the middle. The chain's CDR3 is CASSPWGEMNTEAFF. The CDR3 DNA is TGTGCCAGCTCACCGTGGGGGGAAATGAACACTGAAGCTTTCTTT.

The chain joins TRBV19 to TRBJ2-4; TRBD2 aligns across 7 bases. The CDR3 totals 16 residues. The germline gives CDR1 LNHDA, CDR2 SQIVND (reference sequence). V gave up 6 bases and J gave up 0 bases; unmatched junction bases: 8. CDR3 in amino acids: CASRGNLAVAKNIQYF. The CDR3 DNA sequence: TGTGCCAGTAGAGGGAACCTAGCGGTAGCCAAAAACATTCAGTACTTC.

V and J are TRBV2 and TRBJ2-5; 7 bases match TRBD2. Trimming took 5 bases from V and 4 from J; bases not matched to a gene: 7. This CDR3 is 14 amino acids long. In germline, CDR1 is SNHLY, CDR2 FYNNEI. CDR3 residues: CASSISGAGETQYF. Here the CDR3 DNA reads TGTGCCAGCAGTATAAGCGGGGCAGGAGAGACCCAGTACTTC.

This clone has a single count. The chain has TRBV5-5 and TRBJ2-6; 9 bases align to TRBD1. The CDR3 totals 18 residues. Germline V gives CDR1 SGHKS, CDR2 YYEKEE (reference sequence). V trimming: 6 bases; J trimming: 3 bases; junction bases outside the gene matches: 13. CDR3 sequence: CASNPDRGAYFGANVLTF. The CDR3 nucleotides read TGTGCCAGCAACCCTGACAGGGGGGCATACTTTGGGGCCAACGTCCTGACTTTC. Based on the CDR3 plus reference TRBV5-5 and TRBJ2-6, the full variable domain is DAGVTQSPTHLIKTRGQQVTLRCSPISGHKSVSWYQQVLGQGPQFIFQYYEKEERGRGNFPDRFSARQFPNYSSELNVNALLLGDSALYLCASNPDRGAYFGANVLTFGAGSRLTVL.

The DNA for the CDR3 is TGTGCCAGCACCCGGGAGGCAGGGCTCACTGAAGCTTTCTTT. Residues: CASTREAGLTEAFF. V gene TRBV6-6 combines with J gene TRBJ1-1, with D maybe TRBD1 (5 bases). Germline assignment: CDR1 MNHNY and CDR2 SVGAGI (reference sequence). The V end lost 7 bases, the J end lost 4 bases, and 16 bases lay between the germline ends. The CDR3 has 14 residues.

The chain has TRBV5-4 and TRBJ2-3; the D is unclear. Trimming removed 3 bases at V and 4 bases at J, with 6 bases between. The CDR3 extends over 12 amino acids. Germline assignment: CDR1 SGHNT and CDR2 YYREEE (reference sequence). The CDR3 nucleotides read TGTGCCAGCAGCTCAAATGCAGATACGCAGTATTTT. Encoded protein: CASSSNADTQYF.